Listed here is a single TCR beta chain. These data belong to a study of blood T cell repertoires in COVID-19. Study at large: Acute-phase and convalescent COVID-19 samples originated in the United States, Italy and Spain. Sample material is recorded as cDNA or gDNA derived from T cells, B-cell-depleted T cells, or PBMCs.

In the study's own analysis: The assay estimated nucleated cells by amplifying reference gene primers. TCRdb's table, derived via immunoSEQ multiplex PCR, lists solely in-frame clones and lacks some. The DNA was the basis for D and trimming; V, J and clone size are from that table. The table lists 100,000 to 150,000 clones, 85% of them singletons. The CDR3 consists of 21 residues. The sequence was collected from an elderly man with active or convalescent COVID-19. Sequenced sample: peripheral blood. The rearrangement uses TRBV12-2 and TRBJ2-4; TRBD2 was called by the table and not checked on the DNA. TRBV12-2 corresponds to a pseudogene. The CDR3 reads CASRLASRTSGGALAKNIQYF. CDR3 sequence (DNA): TGTGCAAGTCGCTTAGCTTCCCGGACTAGCGGGGGGGCCCTAGCCAAAAACATTCAGTACTTC.